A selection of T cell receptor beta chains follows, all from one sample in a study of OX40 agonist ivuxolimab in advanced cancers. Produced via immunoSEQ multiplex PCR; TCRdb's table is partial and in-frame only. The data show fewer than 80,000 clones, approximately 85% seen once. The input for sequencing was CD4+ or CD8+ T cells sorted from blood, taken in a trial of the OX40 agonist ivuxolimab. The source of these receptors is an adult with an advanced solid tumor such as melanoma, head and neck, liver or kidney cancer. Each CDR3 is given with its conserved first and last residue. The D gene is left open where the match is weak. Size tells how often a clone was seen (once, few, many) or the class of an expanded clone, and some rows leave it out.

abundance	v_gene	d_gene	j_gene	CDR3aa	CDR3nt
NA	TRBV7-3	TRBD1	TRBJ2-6	CASSLTQGAGANVLTF	TGTGCCAGCAGCTTAACCCAGGGGGCTGGGGCCAACGTCCTGACTTTC
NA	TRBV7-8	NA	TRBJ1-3	CASSAQGTSGNTIYF	TGTGCCAGCAGCGCGCAAGGGACGTCTGGAAACACCATATATTTT
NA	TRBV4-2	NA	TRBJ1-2	CASSQDLGRTNYGYTF	TGTGCCAGCAGCCAAGACCTAGGGAGGACAAACTATGGCTACACCTTC
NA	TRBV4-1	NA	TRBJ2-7	CASSQAQGSGVSYEQYF	TGCGCCAGCAGCCAAGCTCAGGGGAGTGGGGTCTCCTACGAGCAGTACTTC
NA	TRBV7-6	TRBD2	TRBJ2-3	CASSLLAGTDTQYF	TGTGCCAGCAGCTTACTAGCGGGGACAGATACGCAGTATTTT
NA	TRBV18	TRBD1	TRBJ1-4	CASSPTTGGETNEKLFF	TGTGCCAGCTCCCCAACGACAGGGGGCGAGACTAATGAAAAACTGTTTTTT
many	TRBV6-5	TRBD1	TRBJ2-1	CASRPGTGGMSEQFF	TGTGCCAGCAGACCCGGGACAGGAGGTATGTCTGAGCAGTTCTTC
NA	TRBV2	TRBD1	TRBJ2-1	CASRRTGLYNEQFF	TGTGCCAGCAGGAGGACAGGGCTCTACAATGAGCAGTTCTTC
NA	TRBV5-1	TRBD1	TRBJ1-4	CASSLGEGGREKLFF	TGCGCCAGCAGCTTGGGGGAAGGGGGCCGGGAAAAACTGTTTTTT
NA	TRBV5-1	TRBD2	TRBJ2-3	CASRPGGGPEDTQYF	TGCGCCAGCAGGCCGGGCGGGGGGCCGGAAGATACGCAGTATTTT
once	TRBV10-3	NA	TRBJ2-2	CAISKKSGNTGELFF	TGTGCCATCAGTAAAAAATCTGGGAACACCGGGGAGCTGTTTTTT
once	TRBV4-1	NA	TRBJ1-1	CASSRNPGQMNTEAFF	TGCGCCAGCAGCCGGAACCCCGGACAGATGAACACTGAAGCTTTCTTT
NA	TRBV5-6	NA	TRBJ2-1	CASGAGGNEQFF	TGTGCCAGCGGCGCTGGGGGCAATGAGCAGTTCTTC
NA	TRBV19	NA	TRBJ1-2	CASSIGGSSGYGYTF	TGTGCCAGTAGTATAGGGGGATCTAGCGGCTATGGCTACACCTTC
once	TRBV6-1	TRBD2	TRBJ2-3	CASSVRLADSTDTQYF	TGTGCCAGCAGTGTTCGACTAGCGGACAGCACAGATACGCAGTATTTT
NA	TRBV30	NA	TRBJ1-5	CAWSVQSGHQPQHF	TGTGCCTGGAGTGTACAAAGCGGTCATCAGCCCCAGCATTTT
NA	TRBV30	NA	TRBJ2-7	CAWSLGALTTYEQYF	TGTGCCTGGAGTCTCGGGGCGCTCACGACCTACGAGCAGTACTTC
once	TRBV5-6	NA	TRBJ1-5	CASSFQGASNQPQHF	TGTGCCAGCAGCTTCCAGGGAGCTAGCAATCAGCCCCAGCATTTT
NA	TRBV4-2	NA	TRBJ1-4	CASSQAESNEKLFF	TGTGCCAGCAGCCAAGCGGAGAGTAATGAAAAACTGTTTTTT
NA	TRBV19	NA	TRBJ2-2	CASSLRGTNTGELFF	TGTGCCAGTAGTTTGAGGGGGACGAACACCGGGGAGCTGTTTTTT
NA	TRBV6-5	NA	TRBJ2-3	CASTPGSDGTQYF	TGTGCCAGCACCCCGGGGTCGGACGGGACGCAGTATTTT
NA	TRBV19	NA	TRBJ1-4	CASSISTLNEKLFF	TGTGCCAGTAGTATTTCGACCCTTAATGAAAAACTGTTTTTT
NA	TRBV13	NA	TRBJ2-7	CASSLGTEQYF	TGTGCCAGCAGCTTAGGAACAGAGCAGTACTTC
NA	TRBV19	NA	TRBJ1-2	CASTPQTSTYGYTF	TGTGCCAGTACCCCACAGACATCCACTTATGGCTACACCTTC
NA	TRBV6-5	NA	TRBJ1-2	CASSYEREGSGGYTF	TGTGCCAGCAGTTACGAGCGGGAGGGGTCGGGGGGCTACACCTTC
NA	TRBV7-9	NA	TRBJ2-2	CASSLVLRDGGELFF	TGTGCCAGCAGCTTAGTGCTCAGGGACGGCGGGGAGCTGTTTTTT
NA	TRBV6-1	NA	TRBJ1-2	CASSASTDYGYTF	TGTGCCAGCAGTGCGTCGACAGACTATGGCTACACCTTC
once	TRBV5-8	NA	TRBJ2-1	CASSLGWDEQFF	TGTGCCAGCAGCTTGGGGTGGGATGAGCAGTTCTTC
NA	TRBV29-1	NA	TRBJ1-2	CSVGTDGRYGYTF	TGCAGCGTCGGGACCGATGGGAGGTATGGCTACACCTTC
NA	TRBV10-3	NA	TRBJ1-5	CAISETFDNQPQHF	TGTGCCATCAGTGAAACGTTTGACAATCAGCCCCAGCATTTT
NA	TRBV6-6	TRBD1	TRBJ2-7	CASSYVGRGLYEQYF	TGTGCCAGCAGTTACGTCGGCAGGGGGCTGTACGAGCAGTACTTC
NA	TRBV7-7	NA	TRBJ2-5	CASSSTGSQETQYF	TGTGCCAGCAGCTCAACAGGGTCCCAAGAGACCCAGTACTTC
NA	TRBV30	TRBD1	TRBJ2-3	CAWRRGPSTDTQYF	TGTGCCTGGAGAAGGGGGCCTAGCACAGATACGCAGTATTTT
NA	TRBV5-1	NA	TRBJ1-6	CASSLGVVQGNSPLHF	TGCGCCAGCAGCTTGGGGGTGGTACAGGGTAATTCACCCCTCCACTTT
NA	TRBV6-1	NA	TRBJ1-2	CASNRDGYGYTF	TGTGCCAGCAACCGGGACGGCTATGGCTACACCTTC
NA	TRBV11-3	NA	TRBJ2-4	CASPPRGAAKNIQYF	TGTGCCAGCCCCCCTAGGGGGGCGGCCAAAAACATTCAGTACTTC
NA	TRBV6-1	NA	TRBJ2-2	CASSVGGPNTGELFF	TGTGCCAGCAGTGTTGGCGGACCGAACACCGGGGAGCTGTTTTTT
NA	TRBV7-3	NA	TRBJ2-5	CASSAAGRGYQETQYF	TGTGCCAGCAGCGCAGCCGGACGGGGGTACCAAGAGACCCAGTACTTC
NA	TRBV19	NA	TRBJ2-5	CASRHSGGGETQYF	TGTGCCAGTAGGCACTCGGGGGGCGGGGAGACCCAGTACTTC
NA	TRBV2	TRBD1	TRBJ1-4	CASSLRDRSYVTNEKLFF	TGTGCCAGCAGTCTCCGGGACAGGTCCTATGTGACTAATGAAAAACTGTTTTTT
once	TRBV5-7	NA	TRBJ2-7	CASSLECILTYEQYF	TGTGCCAGCAGCTTGGAGTGTATACTGACCTACGAGCAGTACTTC
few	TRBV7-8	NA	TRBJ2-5	CASSPGGPETQYF	TGTGCCAGCAGCCCCGGGGGACCAGAGACCCAGTACTTC
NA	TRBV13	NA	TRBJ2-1	CASSFWLVSNEQFF	TGTGCCAGCAGCTTTTGGCTAGTAAGCAATGAGCAGTTCTTC
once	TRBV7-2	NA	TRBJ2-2	CASSLLGSNTGELFF	TGTGCCAGCAGCTTATTAGGATCGAACACCGGGGAGCTGTTTTTT